This T cell receptor beta chain stems from a study of blood T cell repertoires in COVID-19. Turning to the study itself: Samples of COVID-19 (acute and convalescent) were obtained from the United States, Italy and Spain. Sample material is recorded as cDNA or gDNA derived from T cells, B-cell-depleted T cells, or PBMCs.

Per the authors' pipeline: For nucleated cells, counts were estimated from reference gene primer amplification. Using immunoSEQ multiplex PCR, the repertoire was profiled, and TCRdb retains in-frame clones only, with some absent. D and trimming come from the DNA, and the V and J calls and clone size come from that table. This table holds about 50,000 clones, about four fifths found once. The CDR3 extends over 15 amino acids. CDR1 SGHTA and CDR2 FQGTGA come from the germline V gene. V lost 6 bases, J lost 1 base, and 7 bases stayed unmatched. Sequenced input: peripheral blood. The chain joins TRBV7-3 to TRBJ1-1, with TRBD1 matching over 8 bases. This clonotype was obtained from a man aged 70-80 years with active COVID-19. The DNA for the CDR3 is TGTGCCAGCAGGTATCGGACAGGGCAGAACACTGAAGCTTTCTTT. Amino acid sequence: CASRYRTGQNTEAFF.